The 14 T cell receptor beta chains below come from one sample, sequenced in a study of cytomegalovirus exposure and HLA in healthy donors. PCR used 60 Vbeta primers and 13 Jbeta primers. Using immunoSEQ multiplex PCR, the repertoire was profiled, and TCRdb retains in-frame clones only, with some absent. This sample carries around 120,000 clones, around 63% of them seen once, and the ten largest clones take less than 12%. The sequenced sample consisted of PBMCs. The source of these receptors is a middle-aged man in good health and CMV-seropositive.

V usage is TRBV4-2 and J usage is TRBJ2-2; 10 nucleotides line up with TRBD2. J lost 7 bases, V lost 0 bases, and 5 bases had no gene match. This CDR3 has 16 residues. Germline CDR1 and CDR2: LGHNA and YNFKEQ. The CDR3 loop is CASSQEKVAGGGELFF. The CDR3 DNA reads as TGTGCCAGCAGCCAAGAAAAGGTAGCGGGAGGCGGGGAGCTGTTTTTT.

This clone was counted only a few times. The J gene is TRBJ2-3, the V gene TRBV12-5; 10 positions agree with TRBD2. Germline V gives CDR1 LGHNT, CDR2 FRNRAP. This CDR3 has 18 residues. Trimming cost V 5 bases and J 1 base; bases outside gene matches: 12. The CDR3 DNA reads TGTGCTAGTGGTCAGACCCGAGGACTAGCGGAACGCACAGATACGCAGTATTTT. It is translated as CASGQTRGLAERTDTQYF.

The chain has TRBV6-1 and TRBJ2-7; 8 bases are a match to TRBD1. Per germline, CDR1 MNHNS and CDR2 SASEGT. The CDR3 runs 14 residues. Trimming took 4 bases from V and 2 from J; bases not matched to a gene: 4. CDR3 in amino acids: CASSGTTGAYEQYF. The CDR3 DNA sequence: TGTGCCAGCAGTGGGACGACAGGGGCCTACGAGCAGTACTTC.

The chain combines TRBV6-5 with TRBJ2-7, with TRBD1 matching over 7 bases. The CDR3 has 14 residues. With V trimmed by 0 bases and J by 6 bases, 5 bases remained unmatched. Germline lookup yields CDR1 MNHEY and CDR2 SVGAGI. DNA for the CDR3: TGTGCCAGCAGTTACTCATCGACAGGGACCGAGCAGTACTTC. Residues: CASSYSSTGTEQYF.

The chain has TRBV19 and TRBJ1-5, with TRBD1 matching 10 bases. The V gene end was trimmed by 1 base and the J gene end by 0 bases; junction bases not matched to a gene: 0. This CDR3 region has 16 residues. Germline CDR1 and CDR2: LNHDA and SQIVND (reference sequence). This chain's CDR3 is CASSIGDRGSNQPQHF. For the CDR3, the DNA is TGTGCCAGTAGTATAGGGGACAGGGGTAGCAATCAGCCCCAGCATTTT.

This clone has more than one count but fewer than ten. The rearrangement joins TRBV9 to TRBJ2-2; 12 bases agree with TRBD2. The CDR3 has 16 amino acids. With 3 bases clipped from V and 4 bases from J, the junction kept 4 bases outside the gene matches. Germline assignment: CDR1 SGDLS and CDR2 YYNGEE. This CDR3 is CASSDGLAGTTGELFF. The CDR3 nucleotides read TGTGCCAGCAGCGACGGACTAGCGGGAACCACCGGGGAGCTGTTTTTT.

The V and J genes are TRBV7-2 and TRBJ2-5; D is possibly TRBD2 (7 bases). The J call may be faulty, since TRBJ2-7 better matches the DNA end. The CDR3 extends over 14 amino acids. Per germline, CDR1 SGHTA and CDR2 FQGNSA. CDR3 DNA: TGTGCCAGCAGCCAAGGGGGGGCCGTCAACGAGCAGTACTTC. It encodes CASSQGGAVNEQYF.

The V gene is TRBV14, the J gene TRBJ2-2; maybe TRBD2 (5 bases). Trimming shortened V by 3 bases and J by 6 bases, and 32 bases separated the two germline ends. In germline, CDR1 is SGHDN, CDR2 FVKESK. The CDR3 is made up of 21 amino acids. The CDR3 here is CASSHRRYGNGVPLWSGELFF. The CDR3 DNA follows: TGTGCCAGCAGCCATCGGAGATATGGGAACGGGGTTCCCTTGTGGTCCGGGGAGCTGTTTTTT.

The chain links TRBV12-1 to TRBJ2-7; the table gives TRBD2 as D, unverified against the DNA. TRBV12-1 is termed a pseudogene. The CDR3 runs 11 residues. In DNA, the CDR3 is TGTGCCAGCAGCTCTCCCTACGAGCAGTACTTC. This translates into CASSSPYEQYF.

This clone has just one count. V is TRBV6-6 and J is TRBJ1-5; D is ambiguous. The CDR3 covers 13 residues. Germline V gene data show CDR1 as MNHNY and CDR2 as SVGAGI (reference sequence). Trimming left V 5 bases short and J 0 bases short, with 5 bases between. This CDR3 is CASSLNSNQPQHF. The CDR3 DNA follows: TGTGCCAGCAGTCTTAATAGCAATCAGCCCCAGCATTTT.

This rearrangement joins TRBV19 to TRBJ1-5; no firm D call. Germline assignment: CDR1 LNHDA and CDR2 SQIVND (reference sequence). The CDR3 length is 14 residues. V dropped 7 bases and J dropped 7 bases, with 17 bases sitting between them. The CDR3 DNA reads TGTGCCAGTACCATGGGCAGGAGGATCCAGCCCCAGCATTTT. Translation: CASTMGRRIQPQHF.

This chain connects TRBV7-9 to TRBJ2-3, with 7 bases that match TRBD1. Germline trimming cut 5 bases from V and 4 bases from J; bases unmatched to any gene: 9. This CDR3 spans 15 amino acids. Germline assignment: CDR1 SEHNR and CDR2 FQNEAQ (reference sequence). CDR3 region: CASSTSRQGADTQYF. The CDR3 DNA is TGTGCCAGCAGCACTTCTCGACAGGGCGCAGATACGCAGTATTTT.

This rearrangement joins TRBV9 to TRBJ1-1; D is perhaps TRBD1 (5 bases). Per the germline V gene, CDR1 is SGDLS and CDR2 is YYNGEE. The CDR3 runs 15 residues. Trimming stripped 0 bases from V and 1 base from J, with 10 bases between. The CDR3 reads CASSVGRGKNTEAFF. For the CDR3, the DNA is TGTGCCAGCAGCGTAGGAAGGGGAAAGAACACTGAAGCTTTCTTT.

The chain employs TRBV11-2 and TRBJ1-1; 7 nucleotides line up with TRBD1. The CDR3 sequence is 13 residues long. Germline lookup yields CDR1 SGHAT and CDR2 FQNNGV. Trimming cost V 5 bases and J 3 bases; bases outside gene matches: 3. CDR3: CASSLDRDTEAFF. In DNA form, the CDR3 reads TGTGCCAGCAGCCTTGACAGGGACACTGAAGCTTTCTTT.